One sample yielded the 10 T cell receptor beta chains listed below, sequenced in a study of blood T cell repertoires in COVID-19. The table came from immunoSEQ multiplex PCR; TCRdb's copy has only in-frame clones and leaves some out. The data show about 400,000 clones, 70% to 90% seen once. The material sequenced was peripheral blood. Receptor source: a woman aged 60 to 75 with COVID-19, enrolled during active disease.

The genes are TRBV6-6 and TRBJ1-1; TRBD1 agrees at 8 bases. This CDR3 region has 12 residues. CDR1 is MNHNY and CDR2 is SVGAGI in the germline V gene (reference sequence). Trimming took 5 bases from V and 6 from J; bases not matched to a gene: 2. Here the CDR3 reads CASSQGASEAFF. The CDR3 DNA reads TGTGCCAGCAGTCAGGGGGCTTCTGAAGCTTTCTTT.

V gene TRBV10-3 combines with J gene TRBJ2-1; 9 nucleotides align to TRBD1. Germline-derived CDR1 and CDR2 are ENHRY and SYGVKD. The CDR3 consists of 12 residues. After removal of 10 bases from V and 6 bases from J, the junction contained 4 bases not matched to a gene. The CDR3 protein is CATGTGSNEQFF. As DNA, the CDR3 is TGTGCCACCGGGACAGGGAGCAATGAGCAGTTCTTC.

The chain links TRBV30 to TRBJ2-2, with 10 bases identical to TRBD1. The CDR3 spans 17 residues. CDR1 GTSNPN and CDR2 SVGIG come from the germline V gene (reference sequence). With V trimmed by 1 base and J by 5 bases, 10 bases remained unmatched. The CDR3 region is CAWSASPGQGWTGELFF. In DNA form, the CDR3 reads TGTGCCTGGAGTGCTTCTCCGGGACAGGGGTGGACCGGGGAGCTGTTTTTT.

V and J are TRBV13 and TRBJ1-2; 9 positions match TRBD1. Per the germline V gene, CDR1 is PRHDT and CDR2 is FYEKMQ (reference sequence). V dropped 2 bases and J dropped 8; count of bases not matched to a gene: 12. The CDR3 length is 16 residues. CDR3 region: CASSLRDRARPPGYTF. The CDR3 nucleotides are TGTGCCAGCAGCTTAAGGGACAGGGCGCGCCCCCCCGGCTACACCTTC.

The genes are TRBV30 and TRBJ2-7, with TRBD1 matching over 8 bases. With V trimmed by 5 bases and J by 0 bases, 3 bases remained unmatched. The CDR3 consists of 13 residues. Germline V gene sequence: CDR1 GTSNPN, CDR2 SVGIG (reference sequence). CDR3 in amino acids: CAWGDRISYEQYF. CDR3 nucleotides: TGTGCCTGGGGGGACAGGATCTCCTACGAGCAGTACTTC.

This chain links TRBV11-2 with TRBJ2-7; TRBD2 is a possible D gene (7 bases). V shed 4 bases and J shed 2 bases, with 15 bases lying between them. This CDR3 contains 15 residues. Looked up from germline, CDR1 is SGHAT and CDR2 is FQNNGV. The CDR3 bases are TGTGCCAGCAGCTCGGGGGGCAGGACTGCCTACGAGCAGTACTTC. Amino acid sequence: CASSSGGRTAYEQYF.

V gene TRBV6-5 combines with J gene TRBJ2-1; possibly TRBD1 for D (5 bases). The germline V gene encodes CDR1 MNHEY and CDR2 SVGAGI. V gave up 7 bases and J gave up 3 bases, with 7 bases separating them. This CDR3 has 12 residues. Here the CDR3 DNA reads TGTGCCAGCACCGACAGCTACAATGAGCAGTTCTTC. Its translation is CASTDSYNEQFF.

This clone has just a few counts. The chain joins TRBV10-1 to TRBJ2-2; 10 bases are a match to TRBD2. The CDR3 is 15 amino acids. CDR1 is WNHNN, CDR2 SYGVQD, per germline (reference sequence). V was pared by 4 bases and J by 6 bases, with 5 bases of the junction left unmatched. CDR3 amino acids: CASSGPSGGSGELFF. The DNA for the CDR3 is TGCGCCAGCAGTGGACCTAGCGGGGGTTCCGGGGAGCTGTTTTTT.

This clone appeared a few times. The chain combines TRBV29-1 with TRBJ2-3, with 8 bases matching TRBD2. Germline-derived CDR1 and CDR2 are SQVTM and ANQGSEA. CDR3 size: 14 residues. Unmatched junction bases numbered 10, after V lost 6 bases and J lost 5 bases. The chain's CDR3 is CSVDAGGGGDTQYF. CDR3 DNA sequence: TGCAGCGTCGATGCGGGGGGAGGAGGAGATACGCAGTATTTT.

The chain links TRBV6-5 to TRBJ1-2; 9 nucleotides match TRBD1. With 7 bases clipped from V and 1 base from J, the junction kept 7 bases outside the gene matches. CDR1 and CDR2 (germline): MNHEY, SVGAGI. The CDR3 runs to 15 residues. CDR3 coding DNA: TGTGCCAGCAACACGGGACAGGGTCATAACTATGGCTACACCTTC. This codes for CASNTGQGHNYGYTF.